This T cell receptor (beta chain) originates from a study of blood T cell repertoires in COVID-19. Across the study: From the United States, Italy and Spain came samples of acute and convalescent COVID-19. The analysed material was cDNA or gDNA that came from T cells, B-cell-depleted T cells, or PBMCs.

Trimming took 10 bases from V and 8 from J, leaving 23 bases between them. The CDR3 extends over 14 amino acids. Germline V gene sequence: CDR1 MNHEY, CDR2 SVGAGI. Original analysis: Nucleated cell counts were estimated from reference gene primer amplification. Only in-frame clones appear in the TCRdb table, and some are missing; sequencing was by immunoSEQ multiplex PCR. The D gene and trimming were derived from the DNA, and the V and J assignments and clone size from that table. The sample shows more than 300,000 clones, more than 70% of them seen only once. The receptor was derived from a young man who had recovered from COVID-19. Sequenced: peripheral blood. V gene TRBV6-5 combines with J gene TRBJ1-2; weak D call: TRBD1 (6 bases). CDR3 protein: CATSEFQGQRGYTF. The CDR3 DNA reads TGTGCCACTTCCGAATTTCAAGGACAGAGGGGCTACACCTTC.